Described below is a single T cell receptor (beta chain) sequence and its context. Using immunoSEQ multiplex PCR, the repertoire was profiled, and TCRdb retains in-frame clones only, with some absent. The sample consists of 150,000 to 200,000 clones, 87% of them appearing once. This specimen belongs to a study of blood T cell repertoires in COVID-19. Study-level information: Material from acute and convalescent COVID-19 was sourced from the United States, Italy and Spain.

CDR1 and CDR2 from the germline V gene are SGHRS and YFSETQ. V lost 1 base and J lost 5, with 12 bases in between. The CDR3 loop spans 14 amino acids. The V and J genes are TRBV5-1 and TRBJ2-5, with D unresolved. Sequencing used peripheral blood. The receptor comes from a woman between 65 and 79 years old with COVID-19, enrolled during active disease. CDR3 in DNA: TGCGCCAGCAGCTTGCGCGTGGGTAGCGAGACCCAGTACTTC. Encoded protein: CASSLRVGSETQYF. Based on the CDR3 plus reference TRBV5-1 and TRBJ2-5, the full variable domain is KAGVTQTPRYLIKTRGQQVTLSCSPISGHRSVSWYQQTPGQGLQFLFEYFSETQRNKGNFPGRFSGRQFSNSRSEMNVSTLELGDSALYLCASSLRVGSETQYFGPGTRLLVL.